Following are 12 T cell receptor beta chains from one sample sequenced in a study of T cell responses to AZD1222 COVID-19 vaccine. Only in-frame clones appear in the TCRdb table, and some are missing; sequencing was by immunoSEQ multiplex PCR. The sample includes some 84,000 clones, approximately 88% of them seen just once. This specimen consisted of peripheral blood, obtained on day 0 of AZD1222 vaccination. The receptors here all came from an adult in good health.

The chain couples TRBV10-3 to TRBJ1-6; no clear D. Germline V gene lookup returns CDR1 ENHRY and CDR2 SYGVKD. The germline V and J ends were trimmed by 6 bases and 7 bases, with 13 bases remaining between them. The CDR3 is 14 residues long. CDR3 nucleotides: TGTGCCATCAGGCCGGGCCGACCGAATTCACCCCTCCACTTT. It codes for CAIRPGRPNSPLHF.

This clone was observed once. The genes are TRBV3-1 (or the pseudogene TRBV3-2) and TRBJ2-4, with 8 nucleotides matching TRBD2. The junction had 5 bases not matched to a gene; V was cut back by 4 bases and J by 0 bases. This CDR3 has 16 residues. Germline-derived CDR1 and CDR2 are LGHDT and YNNKEL (reference sequence). CDR3 residues: CASSPTGGLAKNIQYF. For the CDR3, the DNA is TGTGCCAGCAGCCCTACGGGGGGGCTAGCCAAAAACATTCAGTACTTC.

The V gene is TRBV15, the J gene TRBJ2-7; 7 bases match TRBD1. Germline-derived CDR1 and CDR2 are LNHNV and YYDKDF (reference sequence). V was pared by 0 bases and J by 4 bases, with 9 bases of the junction left unmatched. The CDR3 is made up of 16 amino acids. CDR3 coding DNA: TGTGCCACCAGCAGAGATAGAGACAGGGTAACGTACGAGCAGTACTTC. This sequence encodes CATSRDRDRVTYEQYF.

V and J are TRBV7-9 and TRBJ2-3; 8 bases map to TRBD2. Germline V gives CDR1 SEHNR, CDR2 FQNEAQ (reference sequence). With V trimmed by 1 base and J by 5 bases, 11 bases remained unmatched. The CDR3 extends over 17 amino acids. The DNA of the CDR3 is TGTGCCAGCAGCTTAGGGTTTTCCGGGAGGGCCGAAGATACGCAGTATTTT. It specifies CASSLGFSGRAEDTQYF.

The chain links TRBV5-4 to TRBJ2-7; D is unresolved. This CDR3 has 13 amino acids. CDR1 is SGHNT, CDR2 YYREEE, per germline (reference sequence). V was pared by 5 bases and J by 1 base, with 10 bases between. The CDR3, as DNA: TGTGCCAGCAGACTGGACGGATCCTACGAGCAGTACTTC. Translation: CASRLDGSYEQYF. Looking up the rest from reference TRBV5-4 and TRBJ2-7 gives the full variable domain: ETGVTQSPTHLIKTRGQQVTLRCSSQSGHNTVSWYQQALGQGPQFIFQYYREEENGRGNFPPRFSGLQFPNYSSELNVNALELDDSALYLCASRLDGSYEQYFGPGTRLTVT.

This rearrangement joins TRBV28 to TRBJ2-1, with 10 bases fitting TRBD2. Germline CDR1 reads MDHEN; CDR2 reads SYDVKM. The CDR3 consists of 16 residues. Germline trimming cut 5 bases from V and 6 bases from J; bases unmatched to any gene: 10. The CDR3 here is CASSQLAGGILNEQFF. The CDR3 bases are TGTGCCAGCAGTCAATTAGCGGGAGGAATCCTCAATGAGCAGTTCTTC.

The rearrangement links TRBV7-2 to TRBJ1-1; TRBD1 might be the D (5 bases). Trimming cost V 6 bases and J 3 bases, with 11 bases left between them. The length of the CDR3 is 13 residues. Germline CDR1 is SGHTA and CDR2 is FQGNSA. The CDR3: CASRAGFHTEAFF. The CDR3 DNA follows: TGTGCCAGCAGAGCAGGGTTTCACACTGAAGCTTTCTTT.

In this sample, this clone turned up a few times. V gene TRBV20-1 combines with J gene TRBJ2-7; D unresolved. The CDR3 extends over 11 amino acids. Trimming took off 0 bases at V and 4 bases at J, with 4 bases between the two ends. Per germline, CDR1 DFQATT and CDR2 SNEGSKA (reference sequence). The CDR3, as DNA: TGCAGTGCTAGAGAGGGGTACGAGCAGTACTTC. Its translation: CSAREGYEQYF.

This clone has more than one count but fewer than ten. The J gene is TRBJ2-3, the V gene TRBV25-1, with 11 bases that match TRBD2. The trim removed 4 bases at V and 5 bases at J, leaving 2 bases unmatched. Germline CDR1 is MGHDK and CDR2 is SYGVNS. The CDR3 is made up of 14 amino acids. In nucleotides, the CDR3 is TGTGCCAGCAGTGGCACTAGCGGGAGAGATACGCAGTATTTT. It yields the protein CASSGTSGRDTQYF.

The rearrangement uses TRBV19 and TRBJ1-1; D not certain. Germline lookup yields CDR1 LNHDA and CDR2 SQIVND (reference sequence). V lost 6 bases, J lost 4 bases, and 12 bases lay in between. There are 13 residues in the CDR3. CDR3 bases: TGTGCCAGTAGCGGTTTCCGAGGCACTGAAGCTTTCTTT. Amino acid sequence: CASSGFRGTEAFF.

This chain uses TRBV29-1 with TRBJ2-7; no reliable D call. V was cut by 4 bases and J by 7 bases, with 11 bases left in between. The germline V gene encodes CDR1 SQVTM and CDR2 ANQGSEA. This CDR3 has 11 amino acids. The CDR3 protein is CSVAPNGEQYF. The CDR3 coding sequence is TGCAGCGTTGCCCCGAATGGGGAGCAGTACTTC.

The chain carries TRBV2 and TRBJ2-2; D gene unclear. From germline, CDR1 is SNHLY and CDR2 FYNNEI. This CDR3 comprises 16 residues. Trimming shortened V by 5 bases and J by 4 bases, and 17 bases separated the two germline ends. For the CDR3, the DNA is TGTGCCAGCAGTCCGGACCTTACCCGAGTCACCGGGGAGCTGTTTTTT. Protein product: CASSPDLTRVTGELFF.